The 6 T cell receptor beta chains in this list originate from one sample, sequenced in a study of cytomegalovirus exposure and HLA in healthy donors. The primer mix had 60 Vbeta and 13 Jbeta primers. Profiled with immunoSEQ multiplex PCR; TCRdb holds only in-frame clones, not every one. The data contain 33,000 or so clones, 90% of them singletons. Sequencing was performed on PBMCs. These receptors were collected from a woman aged 18-29 years in good health and CMV-seronegative.

The chain links TRBV4-1 to TRBJ2-4; TRBD2 is a possible D gene (5 bases). Per the germline V gene, CDR1 is MGHRA and CDR2 is YSYEKL. The CDR3 consists of 20 residues. V lost 0 bases and J 0 bases, leaving 21 bases between the germline ends. The CDR3 coding sequence is TGCGCCAGCAGCCAAGATTACAAAGCGGAGGCCAAGGCAGCCAAAAACATTCAGTACTTC. This sequence encodes CASSQDYKAEAKAAKNIQYF.

The chain couples TRBV6-4 to TRBJ2-3; D might be TRBD1 (5 bases). Deletions cut 4 bases from V and 2 bases from J, with 10 bases between. Per the germline V gene, CDR1 is MRHNA and CDR2 is SNTAGT. This CDR3 region has 14 residues. CDR3 region: CASSVGQDTDTQYF. DNA for the CDR3: TGTGCCAGCAGTGTCGGACAAGACACAGATACGCAGTATTTT.

CDR3 sequence: CASSPGLAVTGELFF. CDR3 nucleotide sequence: TGTGCCAGCAGTCCCGGACTAGCGGTCACCGGGGAGCTGTTTTTT. V is TRBV11-1 and J is TRBJ2-2; TRBD2 matches 10 bases. Looked up from germline, CDR1 is SGHAT and CDR2 is FQDESV (reference sequence). There are 15 residues in the CDR3. Unmatched junction bases numbered 5, after V lost 6 bases and J lost 4 bases.

This clone was found a few times. The rearrangement links TRBV19 to TRBJ2-1, with D uncertain. Germline assignment: CDR1 LNHDA and CDR2 SQIVND (reference sequence). V was pared by 2 bases and J by 4 bases, with 9 bases between. This CDR3 has 14 amino acids. CDR3 sequence reads: CASSITSSYNEQFF. CDR3 coding DNA: TGTGCCAGTAGTATAACATCCTCGTACAATGAGCAGTTCTTC.

The chain recombines TRBV6-5 with TRBJ1-1, with D possibly being TRBD1 (5 bases). This CDR3 contains 12 residues. V was clipped by 5 bases and J by 10 bases, with 14 bases between them. The V gene's germline CDR1 is MNHEY and CDR2 SVGAGI. The CDR3 here is CASSQDRGVAFF. For the CDR3, the DNA is TGTGCCAGCAGTCAAGACAGAGGCGTAGCTTTCTTT.

The chain is built from TRBV7-9 and TRBJ1-1; D is possibly TRBD1 (5 bases). Looked up from germline, CDR1 is SEHNR and CDR2 is FQNEAQ (reference sequence). The V and J ends lost 5 bases and 6 bases respectively, with 13 bases between them. This CDR3 has 13 residues. CDR3 nucleotides: TGTGCCAGCAGCCGAGCGACAGTCCCTGAAGCTTTCTTT. Translation: CASSRATVPEAFF.